Described below is a single T cell receptor (beta chain) sequence and its context. There is no known antigen for this receptor. No base quality information exists; no much larger clone differs at one position. The data stem from a study of blood T cell repertoires in COVID-19 (dated by TCRdb to 2018 to 2021). As for the study more broadly: The collaborator samples originated in the United States, Italy and Spain and spanned the acute and convalescent phases of COVID-19. Samples were obtained from the ongoing ImmuneRACE study (first 160 participants) and from 1,000 to 1,500 subjects provided by 6 global collaborators. The repertoires were released in a freely available public database intended as a resource for research on the immune response to SARS-CoV-2. Deeply sampled blood TCRbeta repertoires from subjects exposed to, actively infected with, or recovered from COVID-19 were included in the dataset. The material from the prospective study consisted of cDNA or gDNA derived from T cells, B-cell-depleted T cells, or PBMCs. Nearly every sample came with metadata listing a de-identified subject ID, COVID-19 status, age in years and sex. Where available, HLA class I and class II types were taken from metadata supplied by the sample provider and were not determined by assay-based typing. What the work shows at the level of the full study, not this receptor alone: Clinical and demographic metadata were provided uncurated, with the amount varying by source and participant.

TCRbeta CDR3 regions were amplified from genomic DNA using the immunoSEQ Assay, a bias-controlled multiplex PCR. In the authors' own workflow: The number of nucleated cells in each sample was estimated by amplification of reference gene primers within the assay. To quantify the absolute abundance of each unique TCRbeta CDR3 rearrangement, sequence reads were collapsed and filtered. For each sample, productive Simpson clonality was calculated by taking the square root of Simpson's diversity index across productive rearrangements. Entries here come from immuneACCESS through TCRdb and include only in-frame sequences with V and J called. Some clones fail to appear in such tables; in the studies checked, an unresolved V gene covers under half of the shortfall, and the cause of the remainder is unknown. V, J and clone size are taken as reported in that table, and D and trimming were inferred from the DNA itself. A total of 65,000 to 95,000 clones appear in this sample, roughly 88% of them only once. Of the sample, less than 3% falls within the top ten clones.

From the germline V gene (reference sequence), CDR1 is MNHEY and CDR2 is SMNVEV. The CDR3 covers 16 residues, taking in both the cysteine and the phenylalanine. Only the CDR3 DNA stays, 48 bases, in frame from base 1. V is cut back by 1 base and J by 5 bases, with 4 bases in the junction unmatched. Collaborating institutions collected whole blood in K2EDTA tubes following their own protocols. Collaborator samples were shipped for TCRbeta analysis as frozen whole blood, isolated PBMCs, or DNA extracted from either sample type. The chain couples TRBV27 to TRBJ2-2, with 10 bases in between that match TRBD1. The source is an older man with active or convalescent COVID-19. Material for sequencing was peripheral blood. Read as DNA, the sequence is TGTGCCAGCAGTTTATTAGGGACAGGGGTGACCGGGGAGCTGTTTTTT. Its translation reads: CASSLLGTGVTGELFF.